This paragraph covers one TCR beta chain sequence. Its antigen is still unknown. The data belong to a study of CD8 T cells in Susac syndrome. The study's findings and limits: The study's TCR sequencing and HLA analysis covered a relatively small number of individuals, and the study acknowledged this.

The CDR3 totals 17 residues. The V end lost 2 bases, the J end lost 3 bases, and 19 bases lay between the germline ends. Germline CDR1 is KGHDR and CDR2 is SFDVKD. The sequenced target, TCR beta, came from blood CD8+ and CD4+ T cells. Reverse transcription used roughly 0.45 to 1 ug RNA and random hexamers. TCRdb ran MiXCR on the immunoSEQ multiplex PCR reads and lists one entry per CDR3 protein. The repertoire holds under 200,000 distinct CDR3 sequences, with 90% to 95% as singletons. The TCR was taken from a human donor with Susac syndrome. The sequenced sample consisted of CD4+ T cells from PBMCs. The chain uses TRBV24-1 and TRBJ2-7; tentatively, D is TRBD1 (7 bases). The CDR3: CATSDWGVTGISYEQYF. The CDR3 nucleotides read TGTGCCACCAGTGATTGGGGGGTGACAGGGATCAGCTACGAGCAGTACTTC.